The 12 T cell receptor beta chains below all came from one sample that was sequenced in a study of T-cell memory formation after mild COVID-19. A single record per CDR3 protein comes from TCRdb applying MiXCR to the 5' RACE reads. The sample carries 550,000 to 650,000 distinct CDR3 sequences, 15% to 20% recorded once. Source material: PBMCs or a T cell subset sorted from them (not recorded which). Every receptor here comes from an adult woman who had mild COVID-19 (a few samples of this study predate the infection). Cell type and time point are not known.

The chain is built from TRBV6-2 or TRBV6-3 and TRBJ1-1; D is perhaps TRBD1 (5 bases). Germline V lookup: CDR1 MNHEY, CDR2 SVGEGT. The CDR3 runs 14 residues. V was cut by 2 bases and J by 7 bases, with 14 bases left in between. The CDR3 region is CASSYGGTDLEAFF. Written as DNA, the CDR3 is TGTGCCAGCAGTTACGGGGGAACGGACCTTGAAGCTTTCTTT.

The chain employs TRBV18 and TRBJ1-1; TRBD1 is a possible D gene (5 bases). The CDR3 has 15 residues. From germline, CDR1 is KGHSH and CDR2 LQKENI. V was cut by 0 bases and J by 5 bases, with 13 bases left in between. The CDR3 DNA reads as TGTGCCAGCTCACCACCACAGGCCTGGGGGACTGAAGCTTTCTTT. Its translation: CASSPPQAWGTEAFF.

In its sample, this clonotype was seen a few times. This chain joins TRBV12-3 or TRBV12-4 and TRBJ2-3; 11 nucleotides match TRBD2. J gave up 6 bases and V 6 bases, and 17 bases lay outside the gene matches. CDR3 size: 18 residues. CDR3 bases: TGTGCCAGCAGCCCAACCCCTCGACTAGCGGGGAGACGGGATACGCAGTATTTT. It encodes CASSPTPRLAGRRDTQYF.

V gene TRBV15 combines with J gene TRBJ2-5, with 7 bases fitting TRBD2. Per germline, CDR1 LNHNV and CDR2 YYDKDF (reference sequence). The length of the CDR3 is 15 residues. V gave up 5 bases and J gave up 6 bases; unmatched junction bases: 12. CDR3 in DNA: TGTGCCACCAGCGGGGACGTTTCTAGCGGCCAGACCCAGTACTTC. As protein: CATSGDVSSGQTQYF.

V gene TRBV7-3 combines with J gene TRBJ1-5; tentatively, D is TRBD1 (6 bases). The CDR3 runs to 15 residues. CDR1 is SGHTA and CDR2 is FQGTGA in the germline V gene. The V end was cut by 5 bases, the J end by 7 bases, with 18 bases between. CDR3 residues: CASSKMGQGRQPQHF. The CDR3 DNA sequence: TGTGCCAGCAGCAAAATGGGGCAGGGGAGACAGCCCCAGCATTTT.

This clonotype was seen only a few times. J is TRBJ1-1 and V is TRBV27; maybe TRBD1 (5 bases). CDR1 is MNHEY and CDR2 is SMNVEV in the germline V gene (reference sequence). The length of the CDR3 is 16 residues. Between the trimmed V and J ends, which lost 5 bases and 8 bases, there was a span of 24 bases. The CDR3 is CASSLVIPRGIGEAFF. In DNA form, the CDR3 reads TGTGCCAGCAGTCTCGTTATCCCTAGGGGCATCGGGGAAGCTTTCTTT.

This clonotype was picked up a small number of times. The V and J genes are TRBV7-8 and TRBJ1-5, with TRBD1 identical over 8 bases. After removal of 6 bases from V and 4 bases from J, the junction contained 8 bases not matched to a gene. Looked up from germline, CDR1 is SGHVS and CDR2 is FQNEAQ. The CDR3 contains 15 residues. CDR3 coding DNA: TGTGCCAGCAGAATGGACAGGGCTTCGAATCAGCCCCAGCATTTT. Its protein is CASRMDRASNQPQHF.

The CDR3 region has the DNA TGTGCCAGGAGTCCTAGCGGGGACCCCTACGAGCAGTACTTC. Translated, it gives CARSPSGDPYEQYF. The rearrangement links TRBV2 to TRBJ2-7; TRBD2 agrees at 9 bases. Germline V gives CDR1 SNHLY, CDR2 FYNNEI. The CDR3 consists of 14 residues. After removal of 9 bases from V and 2 bases from J, the junction contained 8 bases not matched to a gene.

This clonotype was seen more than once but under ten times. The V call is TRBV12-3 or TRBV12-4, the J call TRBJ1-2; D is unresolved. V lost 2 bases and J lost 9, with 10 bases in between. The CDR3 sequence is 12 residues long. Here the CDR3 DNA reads TGTGCCAGCAGTTTACTGCCCTTGAGCTACACCTTC. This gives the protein CASSLLPLSYTF.

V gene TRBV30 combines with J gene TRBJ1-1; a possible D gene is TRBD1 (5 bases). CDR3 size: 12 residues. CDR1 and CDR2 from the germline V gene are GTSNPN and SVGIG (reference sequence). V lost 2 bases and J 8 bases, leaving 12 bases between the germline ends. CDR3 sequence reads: CAWSQQAGEAFF. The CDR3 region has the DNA TGTGCCTGGAGTCAACAGGCGGGGGAAGCTTTCTTT.

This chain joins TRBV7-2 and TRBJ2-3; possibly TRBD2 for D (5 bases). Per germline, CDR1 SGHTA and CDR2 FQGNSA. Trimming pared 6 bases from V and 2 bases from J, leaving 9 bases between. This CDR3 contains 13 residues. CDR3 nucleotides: TGTGCCAGCAGAAAGCGGTCCACAGATACGCAGTATTTT. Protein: CASRKRSTDTQYF.

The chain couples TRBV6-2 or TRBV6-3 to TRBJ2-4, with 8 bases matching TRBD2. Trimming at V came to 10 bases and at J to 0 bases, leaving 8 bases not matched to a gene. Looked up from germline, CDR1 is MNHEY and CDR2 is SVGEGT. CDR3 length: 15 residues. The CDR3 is CATWGAGEAKNIQYF. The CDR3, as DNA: TGTGCCACGTGGGGAGCGGGGGAAGCCAAAAACATTCAGTACTTC.